Each of the 25 T cell receptor beta chains below was sequenced from the same sample in a study of neurological immune-mediated disorders. TCRdb redid the calling of the 5' RACE reads with MiXCR, one entry per CDR3 protein. In the table there are tens of thousands of distinct CDR3 sequences, around 10% of which are singletons. The sample consisted of CD4+ T cells from blood. The receptors originated from a woman in her 30s with HTLV-1-associated myelopathy (HAM/TSP).

This clonotype was seen many times. The V and J genes are TRBV20-1 and TRBJ1-1; D is unresolved. Per the germline V gene, CDR1 is DFQATT and CDR2 is SNEGSKA (reference sequence). The CDR3 has 15 residues. The V and J ends lost 2 bases and 4 bases respectively, with 17 bases between them. CDR3 region: CSARYSEDHFTEAFF. DNA for the CDR3: TGCAGTGCTAGATATTCCGAGGACCATTTCACTGAAGCTTTCTTT.

This clonotype was counted many times. This rearrangement joins TRBV7-2 to TRBJ1-2; 7 bases fit TRBD1. This CDR3 region has 14 residues. Germline CDR1 and CDR2: SGHTA and FQGNSA. V was clipped by 4 bases and J by 8 bases; unmatched bases: 10. This chain's CDR3 is CASSSLRQGKGYTF. CDR3 coding DNA: TGTGCCAGCAGCTCCTTAAGACAGGGCAAAGGCTACACCTTC.

This clonotype showed up just once. The CDR3 spells CAISSGVGNEQFF. For the CDR3, the DNA is TGTGCCATCAGCAGCGGGGTGGGGAATGAGCAGTTCTTC. The gene calls are TRBV10-3 and TRBJ2-1; 7 bases map to TRBD2. The CDR3 spans 13 residues. After removal of 6 bases from V and 7 bases from J, the junction contained 6 bases not matched to a gene. CDR1 and CDR2 from the germline V gene are ENHRY and SYGVKD.

The table lists this clonotype with many counts. The gene calls are TRBV2 and TRBJ1-4, with 7 bases identical to TRBD1. V dropped 6 bases and J dropped 7; count of bases not matched to a gene: 5. Germline assignment: CDR1 SNHLY and CDR2 FYNNEI. CDR3 length equals 13 residues. Here the CDR3 reads CASRGDRAEKLFF. CDR3 DNA: TGTGCCAGCAGAGGCGACAGGGCTGAAAAACTGTTTTTT.

On this clonotype itself: One junction end disagrees with the germline gene, perhaps due to a read error. The V gene is TRBV6-1, the J gene TRBJ2-7; TRBD1 is a possible D gene (6 bases). Germline-derived CDR1 and CDR2 are MNHNS and SASEGT. The CDR3 runs to 12 residues. CDR3 sequence: CVSSQGFYEQYF. In DNA form, the CDR3 reads TGTGTCAGCAGCCAGGGGTTCTACGAGCAGTACTTC.

This clonotype was found many times. V usage is TRBV5-6 and J usage is TRBJ2-2; D gene ambiguous. CDR1 is SGHDT, CDR2 YYEEEE, per germline. This CDR3 has 16 residues. Trimming stripped 0 bases from V and 1 base from J, with 10 bases between. This chain's CDR3 is CASSLGLVWNTGELFF. The CDR3, as DNA: TGTGCCAGCAGCTTGGGTCTGGTTTGGAACACCGGGGAGCTGTTTTTT.

This clonotype came up many times. V is TRBV6-1 and J is TRBJ2-7, with D possibly TRBD1 on 6 matching bases. The CDR3 has 14 amino acids. V dropped 1 base and J dropped 3 bases, with 10 bases sitting between them. Looked up from germline, CDR1 is MNHNS and CDR2 is SASEGT. The CDR3 protein is CASSEGGHDYEQYF. CDR3 in DNA: TGTGCCAGCAGTGAAGGGGGGCATGACTACGAGCAGTACTTC.

This clonotype was detected ten times or more. The V and J genes are TRBV6-5 and TRBJ1-3; a weak D match, TRBD1 (6 bases). Germline V gene data show CDR1 as MNHEY and CDR2 as SVGAGI. CDR3 size: 15 residues. V lost 3 bases, J lost 1 base, and 10 bases lay in between. This CDR3 reads CASSYEGGSGNTIYF. The DNA of the CDR3 is TGTGCCAGCAGTTATGAGGGGGGGTCTGGAAACACCATATATTTT.

This clonotype was seen ten or more times. A read error may be the cause here, since a much bigger clone is one base away. The chain recombines TRBV5-1 with TRBJ2-1, with 7 bases that match TRBD1. After removal of 1 base from V and 1 base from J, the junction contained 2 bases not matched to a gene. Germline CDR1 SGHRS, CDR2 YFSETQ. The CDR3 sequence is 15 residues long. The CDR3 reads CASSLRGRSYNEQFF. DNA for the CDR3: TGCGCCAGCAGCTTGAGGGGGCGGTCCTACAATGAGCAGTTCTTC.

This clonotype was seen many times. The CDR3 is CSALGRLTNYGYTF. The DNA for the CDR3 is TGCAGTGCTCTGGGACGCCTCACTAACTATGGCTACACCTTC. The V gene is TRBV20-1, the J gene TRBJ1-2; D possibly corresponds to TRBD1 (5 bases). The CDR3 is 14 residues long. V lost 5 bases and J 0 bases, leaving 13 bases between the germline ends. CDR1 and CDR2 from the germline V gene are DFQATT and SNEGSKA (reference sequence).

This clonotype was counted a few times. The chain links TRBV20-1 to TRBJ2-3; TRBD2 is a possible D gene (7 bases). There are 12 residues in the CDR3. Germline CDR1 is DFQATT and CDR2 is SNEGSKA (reference sequence). Trimming stripped 4 bases from V and 4 bases from J, with 9 bases between. The CDR3, as DNA: TGCAGTGCTACCGGGGGGCCAGATACGCAGTATTTT. This gives the protein CSATGGPDTQYF.

The sample holds many counts of this clonotype. The genes are TRBV5-5 and TRBJ1-1; tentatively, D is TRBD1 (5 bases). Germline V lookup: CDR1 SGHKS, CDR2 YYEKEE (reference sequence). CDR3 length equals 16 residues. Between the trimmed V and J ends, which lost 1 base and 1 base, there was a span of 14 bases. CDR3 nucleotides: TGTGCCAGCAGCTTGCCCCCTGGGGGAACGAACACTGAAGCTTTCTTT. It specifies CASSLPPGGTNTEAFF.

This clonotype was counted ten times or more. The V gene is TRBV5-1, the J gene TRBJ2-6; D may match TRBD1 or TRBD2 (5 bases each). Germline loops: CDR1 SGHRS, CDR2 YFSETQ. V was shortened by 4 bases and J by 4 bases, with 24 bases between the two germline ends. This CDR3 is built from 19 residues. CDR3 in amino acids: CASSRDRPGQVTGANVLTF. The CDR3 DNA sequence: TGCGCCAGCAGCCGGGACCGTCCAGGGCAGGTTACCGGGGCCAACGTCCTGACTTTC.

This clonotype appeared many times. This chain connects TRBV6-1 to TRBJ1-6; 7 bases map to TRBD1. The germline CDR1 and CDR2 sequences are MNHNS and SASEGT. V shed 6 bases, J shed 9 bases, and the junction held 20 bases outside the gene matches. The CDR3 is 18 residues long. As DNA, the CDR3 is TGTGCCAGCAGGGGAAGAGGGGGCGCTTTGTATCCCGGTTCACCCCTCCACTTT. Translated, it gives CASRGRGGALYPGSPLHF.

This clonotype came up many times. The CDR3 region is CASRGTVTDTQYF. The CDR3 nucleotides read TGTGCCAGTAGGGGGACTGTCACAGATACGCAGTATTTT. The rearrangement uses TRBV19 and TRBJ2-3; D is perhaps TRBD2 (6 bases). This CDR3 region has 13 residues. Trimming cost V 6 bases and J 2 bases, with 9 bases left between them. Germline V gene lookup returns CDR1 LNHDA and CDR2 SQIVND (reference sequence).

This clonotype showed up many times. The chain recombines TRBV27 with TRBJ1-2; tentatively, D is TRBD1 (5 bases). Trimming cost V 3 bases and J 5 bases, with 13 bases left between them. Germline values: CDR1 MNHEY, CDR2 SMNVEV (reference sequence). The CDR3 contains 14 residues. CDR3 nucleotide sequence: TGTGCCAGCAGTTTCATTGGACGGGGGTATGGCTACACCTTC. It specifies CASSFIGRGYGYTF.

This clonotype was observed at least ten times. J is TRBJ1-1 and V is TRBV19; D unclear. V was pared by 6 bases and J by 7 bases, with 15 bases between. Germline assignment: CDR1 LNHDA and CDR2 SQIVND (reference sequence). This CDR3 comprises 13 residues. CDR3 DNA sequence: TGTGCCAGTAGCGCCGGGAGCCGGGGTGAAGCTTTCTTT. Protein sequence: CASSAGSRGEAFF.

This clonotype was counted ten times or more. The V and J genes are TRBV6-5 and TRBJ2-3; 7 bases are a match to TRBD1. This CDR3 has 15 amino acids. Germline lookup yields CDR1 MNHEY and CDR2 SVGAGI. The V segment lost 0 bases and the J segment 1 base; nucleotides outside the gene matches: 1. CDR3 loop: CASSYSGTGTDTQYF. CDR3 nucleotides: TGTGCCAGCAGTTACTCGGGGACAGGCACAGATACGCAGTATTTT.

The sample holds many counts of this clonotype. The CDR3 loop reads CASSLRGTEAFF. The CDR3 bases are TGTGCCAGCAGCCTCAGGGGTACTGAAGCTTTCTTT. This chain uses TRBV3-1 with TRBJ1-1, with TRBD1 as a possible D gene (6 bases). V dropped 4 bases and J dropped 5 bases, with 8 bases sitting between them. CDR3 length: 12 residues. Germline V gives CDR1 LGHDT, CDR2 YNNKEL (reference sequence).

This clonotype has at least ten counts. The rearrangement links TRBV20-1 to TRBJ2-3, with a possible D match to TRBD1 (5 bases). CDR3 length equals 13 residues. Germline assignment: CDR1 DFQATT and CDR2 SNEGSKA (reference sequence). V lost 6 bases to trimming and J lost 2 bases, with 12 bases between them. In DNA form, the CDR3 reads TGCAGTGCACGACAGATGTTCACAGATACGCAGTATTTT. It translates to CSARQMFTDTQYF.

This clonotype was observed many times. The CDR3 loop reads CSARDGGAGGGTEAFF. DNA of the CDR3: TGCAGTGCTAGAGATGGAGGTGCGGGAGGGGGCACTGAAGCTTTCTTT. The gene calls are TRBV20-1 and TRBJ1-1; the D gene is possibly TRBD1 (6 bases). Germline V gene data show CDR1 as DFQATT and CDR2 as SNEGSKA (reference sequence). The CDR3 is 16 amino acids. V was trimmed by 0 bases and J by 4 bases, leaving 18 bases between them.

This clonotype was recorded once. The rearrangement joins TRBV5-1 to TRBJ2-3; 10 nucleotides agree with TRBD1. The germline gives CDR1 SGHRS, CDR2 YFSETQ. The CDR3 runs 18 residues. The ends lost 0 bases at V and 2 bases at J; junction bases unmatched: 9. The CDR3 DNA sequence: TGCGCCAGCAGCTTGGGCCCCGGGACAGGGGCCGTCACAGATACGCAGTATTTT. Amino acids: CASSLGPGTGAVTDTQYF. Full variable domain (missing parts from reference TRBV5-1 and TRBJ2-3): KAGVTQTPRYLIKTRGQQVTLSCSPISGHRSVSWYQQTPGQGLQFLFEYFSETQRNKGNFPGRFSGRQFSNSRSEMNVSTLELGDSALYLCASSLGPGTGAVTDTQYFGPGTRLTVL.

The chain has TRBV5-1 and TRBJ2-1; 10 bases are shared with TRBD2. Germline V lookup: CDR1 SGHRS, CDR2 YFSETQ. Losses at the gene ends were 0 bases for V and 5 bases for J; bases not matched to a gene: 5. This CDR3 region has 16 residues. CDR3 loop: CASSLVVLAGDNEQFF. CDR3 DNA: TGCGCCAGCAGCTTGGTAGTTCTAGCGGGAGACAATGAGCAGTTCTTC.

This clonotype was seen at least ten times. The chain recombines TRBV5-1 with TRBJ2-4; the D gene is possibly TRBD2 (5 bases). Germline V lookup: CDR1 SGHRS, CDR2 YFSETQ. V was clipped by 0 bases and J by 1 base, with 11 bases between them. The CDR3 spans 16 residues. The chain's CDR3 is CASSLETPGAKNIQYF. The CDR3 coding sequence is TGCGCCAGCAGCTTGGAGACCCCGGGGGCCAAAAACATTCAGTACTTC.

This clonotype was observed at least ten times. V usage is TRBV5-1 and J usage is TRBJ2-3; 16 positions match TRBD2. Germline V gives CDR1 SGHRS, CDR2 YFSETQ. This CDR3 comprises 15 residues. V lost 4 bases, J lost 15 bases, and 11 bases stayed unmatched. The CDR3 DNA sequence: TGCGCCAGCAGCACGACCGGGACTAGCGGGGGGGCCGAATATTTT. It is translated as CASSTTGTSGGAEYF.